A single sample gave rise to the 9 T cell receptor beta chains below, sequenced in a study of blood T cell repertoires in COVID-19. TCRdb keeps only in-frame clones here, not all; method: immunoSEQ multiplex PCR. The sample has approximately 380,000 clones; approximately 89% are singletons. Sequencing used PBMCs or T cells enriched from blood (not recorded which). These receptor sequences come from a woman in her forties who had been exposed to COVID-19.

The genes are TRBV5-1 and TRBJ2-1; 8 bases align to TRBD1. V was pared by 0 bases and J by 7 bases, with 3 bases of the junction left unmatched. The CDR3 loop spans 14 amino acids. Germline lookup yields CDR1 SGHRS and CDR2 YFSETQ. CDR3 loop: CASSLGQGRNEQFF. As DNA, the CDR3 is TGCGCCAGCAGCTTGGGACAGGGGAGGAATGAGCAGTTCTTC.

The rearrangement links TRBV7-2 to TRBJ1-3; 7 bases agree with TRBD1. The germline V gene encodes CDR1 SGHTA and CDR2 FQGNSA. The V gene end was trimmed by 3 bases and the J gene end by 4 bases; junction bases not matched to a gene: 3. This CDR3 region has 14 residues. The CDR3 region is CASSFRQGGNTIYF. The CDR3 nucleotides are TGTGCCAGCAGCTTCAGACAGGGAGGAAACACCATATATTTT.

The chain links TRBV5-1 to TRBJ1-3; the D gene is possibly TRBD1 (5 bases). Germline assignment: CDR1 SGHRS and CDR2 YFSETQ. This CDR3 is 15 amino acids long. The ends were cut back, 0 bases at V and 4 bases at J, with 11 bases in the middle. CDR3 sequence reads: CASSLGSGPGNTIYF. For the CDR3, the DNA is TGCGCCAGCAGCTTGGGGTCAGGGCCCGGAAACACCATATATTTT.

The chain joins TRBV5-4 to TRBJ2-5; D remains ambiguous. The ends were cut back, 0 bases at V and 3 bases at J, with 6 bases in the middle. Germline values: CDR1 SGHNT, CDR2 YYREEE (reference sequence). The CDR3 covers 13 residues. For the CDR3, the DNA is TGTGCCAGCAGCTTGGCGTCGGAAGAGACCCAGTACTTC. This translates into CASSLASEETQYF.

J is TRBJ1-2 and V is TRBV7-2; D gene ambiguous. There are 15 residues in the CDR3. The V and J ends lost 5 bases and 8 bases respectively, with 21 bases between them. Germline values: CDR1 SGHTA, CDR2 FQGNSA. In DNA form, the CDR3 reads TGTGCCAGCAGCCCACCGAAGTCTACTGGAGCCGGCTACACCTTC. This gives the protein CASSPPKSTGAGYTF. The full variable domain, completed using reference TRBV7-2 and TRBJ1-2, is GAGVSQSPSNKVTEKGKDVELRCDPISGHTALYWYRQSLGQGLEFLIYFQGNSAPDKSGLPSDRFSAERTGGSVSTLTIQRTQQEDSAVYLCASSPPKSTGAGYTFGSGTRLTVV.

This clone occurred a few times. The CDR3 protein is CASSAGLPKNEQFF. CDR3 in DNA: TGTGCCAGCAGCGCAGGACTTCCGAAGAATGAGCAGTTCTTC. The rearrangement uses TRBV7-8 and TRBJ2-1, with D possibly TRBD2 on 5 matching bases. Germline CDR1 reads SGHVS; CDR2 reads FQNEAQ. Deletions cut 5 bases from V and 7 bases from J, with 15 bases between. The CDR3 spans 14 residues.

The rearrangement joins TRBV7-2 to TRBJ2-3; weak D call: TRBD2 (6 bases). The germline CDR1 and CDR2 sequences are SGHTA and FQGNSA. The CDR3 covers 15 residues. V lost 6 bases and J 0 bases, leaving 13 bases between the germline ends. CDR3 protein: CASRTTRSSTDTQYF. In nucleotides, the CDR3 is TGTGCCAGCAGGACGACTAGATCCAGCACAGATACGCAGTATTTT.

This chain joins TRBV5-1 and TRBJ2-1, with 10 bases lining up with TRBD2. CDR3 length: 14 residues. Germline CDR1 SGHRS, CDR2 YFSETQ. Trimming took 5 bases from V and 6 from J; bases not matched to a gene: 5. The CDR3 coding sequence is TGCGCCAGCAGGCCTAGCGGGAGAGGCAATGAGCAGTTCTTC. Translating it yields CASRPSGRGNEQFF. The full variable domain, in which reference TRBV5-1 and TRBJ2-1 provide the parts outside the CDR3, is KAGVTQTPRYLIKTRGQQVTLSCSPISGHRSVSWYQQTPGQGLQFLFEYFSETQRNKGNFPGRFSGRQFSNSRSEMNVSTLELGDSALYLCASRPSGRGNEQFFGPGTRLTVL.

V is TRBV19 and J is TRBJ2-3; the D gene is possibly TRBD1 (8 bases). The CDR3 contains 16 residues. The V and J ends lost 1 base and 5 bases respectively, with 16 bases between them. Germline CDR1 and CDR2: LNHDA and SQIVND (reference sequence). The CDR3, as DNA: TGTGCCAGTAGTATAGCCTCACAGGGGGGGCAAGATACGCAGTATTTT. Encoded protein: CASSIASQGGQDTQYF.